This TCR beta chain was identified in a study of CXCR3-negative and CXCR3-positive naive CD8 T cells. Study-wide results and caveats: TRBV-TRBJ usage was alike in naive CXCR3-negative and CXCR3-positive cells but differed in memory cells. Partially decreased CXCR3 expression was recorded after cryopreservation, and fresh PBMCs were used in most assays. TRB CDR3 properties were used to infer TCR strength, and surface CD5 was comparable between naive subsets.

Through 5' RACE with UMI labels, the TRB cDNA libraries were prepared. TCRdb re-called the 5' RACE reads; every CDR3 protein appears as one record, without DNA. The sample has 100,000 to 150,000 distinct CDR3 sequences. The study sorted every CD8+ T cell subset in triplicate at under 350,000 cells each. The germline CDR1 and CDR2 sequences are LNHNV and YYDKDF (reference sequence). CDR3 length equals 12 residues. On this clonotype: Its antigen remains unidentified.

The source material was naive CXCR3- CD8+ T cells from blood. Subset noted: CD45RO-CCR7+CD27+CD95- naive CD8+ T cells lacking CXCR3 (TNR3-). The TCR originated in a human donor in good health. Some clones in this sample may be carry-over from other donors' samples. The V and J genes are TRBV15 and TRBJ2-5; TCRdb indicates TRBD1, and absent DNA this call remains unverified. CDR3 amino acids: CATTSGGETQYF.